The present TCR beta chain was sequenced within a study of blood T cell repertoires in COVID-19. Study-level information: PBMCs, B-cell-depleted T cells, or T cells provided the cDNA or gDNA that made up the material.

Per the germline V gene, CDR1 is DFQATT and CDR2 is SNEGSKA (reference sequence). V gave up 6 bases and J gave up 7 bases; unmatched junction bases: 3. This CDR3 has 11 amino acids. In the authors' workflow: Estimation of nucleated cell counts was performed using reference gene primer amplification. TCRdb's copy holds only in-frame clones and misses some; the assay was immunoSEQ multiplex PCR. The V and J calls and clone size come from that table; D and trimming were worked out from the DNA. This sample carries 99,000 or so clones, less than 90% of them seen once, and the ten largest clones take around 4%.

The rearrangement uses TRBV20-1 and TRBJ1-2; TRBD1 aligns across 9 bases. The source of this sequence is a man in his fifties or sixties with acute or convalescent COVID-19. Sequences were obtained from peripheral blood. The CDR3 nucleotides are TGCAGTGCAAGGACAGGGGCTGGCTACACCTTC. It encodes CSARTGAGYTF.